A single sample gave rise to the 14 T cell receptor beta chains below, sequenced in a study of shared clonotypes between healthy human individuals. Profiling relied on immunoSEQ multiplex PCR, and the TCRdb table lists in-frame clones only, not all of them. The repertoire consists of about 550,000 clones, with 95% occurring once and the leading ten covering less than 0.13%. CD45RO-negative CD8 cells positively selected for CCR7 made up the naive population, which excluded terminally differentiated effector memory CD45RA+ cells. The specimen was naive CD8+ T cells sorted from blood. The source is a woman aged 30 to 39 in good health.

This chain joins TRBV7-2 and TRBJ1-5, with D hard to call. Germline-derived CDR1 and CDR2 are SGHTA and FQGNSA. V was trimmed by 4 bases and J by 4 bases, leaving 14 bases between them. The CDR3 consists of 15 residues. CDR3 nucleotide sequence: TGTGCCAGCAGCTGGACGAAGGCCCCTAATCAGCCCCAGCATTTT. It translates to CASSWTKAPNQPQHF.

V and J are TRBV5-4 and TRBJ2-1, with 14 bases lining up with TRBD2. The junction had 3 bases not matched to a gene; V was cut back by 4 bases and J by 6 bases. The germline CDR1 and CDR2 sequences are SGHNT and YYREEE (reference sequence). CDR3 size: 15 residues. CDR3 nucleotide sequence: TGTGCCAGCAGCCTGGGACTAGCGGGAGCCAATGAGCAGTTCTTC. Its protein is CASSLGLAGANEQFF.

The gene calls are TRBV2 and TRBJ2-1; no clear D gene. Trimming removed 2 bases from V and 4 bases from J, with 9 bases in between. This CDR3 contains 14 residues. CDR1 is SNHLY and CDR2 is FYNNEI in the germline V gene. CDR3 sequence reads: CASSEMVPYNEQFF. In nucleotides, the CDR3 is TGTGCCAGCAGTGAAATGGTTCCTTACAATGAGCAGTTCTTC.

This clone appeared once. The chain is built from TRBV7-2 and TRBJ2-3; D uncertain. V was shortened by 4 bases and J by 0 bases, with 14 bases between the two germline ends. The CDR3 length is 16 residues. CDR1 and CDR2 (germline): SGHTA, FQGNSA. The CDR3 protein is CASSSYGFESTDTQYF. In DNA form, the CDR3 reads TGTGCCAGCAGCTCGTATGGCTTTGAAAGCACAGATACGCAGTATTTT.

Turning to this clone: Within the sample, other DNA sequences also encode this same CDR3. The chain joins TRBV2 to TRBJ2-2; D remains unclear. This CDR3 is built from 14 residues. Germline-derived CDR1 and CDR2 are SNHLY and FYNNEI. V was pared by 2 bases and J by 2 bases, with 6 bases between. The CDR3 DNA reads as TGTGCCAGCAGTGAAACAGAAAACACCGGGGAGCTGTTTTTT. It encodes CASSETENTGELFF.

J is TRBJ1-5 and V is TRBV6-5; 9 bases align to TRBD1. V was clipped by 5 bases and J by 5 bases; unmatched bases: 4. The V gene's germline CDR1 is MNHEY and CDR2 SVGAGI. The CDR3 is made up of 14 amino acids. The CDR3 sequence is CASSRQGVDQPQHF. As DNA, the CDR3 is TGTGCCAGCAGTCGACAGGGGGTCGATCAGCCCCAGCATTTT.

The chain uses TRBV10-1 and TRBJ2-7; no clear D. The CDR3 has 13 residues. The V end was cut by 3 bases, the J end by 3 bases, with 9 bases between. Germline CDR1 and CDR2: WNHNN and SYGVQD (reference sequence). As DNA, the CDR3 is TGCGCCAGCAGTGAAGGGAACCTCTACGAGCAGTACTTC. This codes for CASSEGNLYEQYF.

The chain is built from TRBV13 and TRBJ1-2; no clear D. Germline CDR1 reads PRHDT; CDR2 reads FYEKMQ (reference sequence). This CDR3 has 14 residues. V was cut by 5 bases and J by 5 bases, with 15 bases left in between. As DNA, the CDR3 is TGTGCCAGCAGCCCTAGATCCGTGACGTATGGCTACACCTTC. As protein: CASSPRSVTYGYTF.

The chain has TRBV28 and TRBJ2-7, with a weak D call TRBD2 (5 bases). This CDR3 has 13 residues. V gave up 6 bases and J gave up 3 bases, with 12 bases separating them. Looked up from germline, CDR1 is MDHEN and CDR2 is SYDVKM. The CDR3 protein is CASSPMGSYEQYF. CDR3 nucleotide sequence: TGTGCCAGCAGCCCGATGGGGAGCTACGAGCAGTACTTC.

The chain joins TRBV15 to TRBJ2-7; 7 positions agree with TRBD1. The CDR3 runs 18 residues. V shed 0 bases and J 0 bases; nucleotides not matched to a gene: 11. The V gene's germline CDR1 is LNHNV and CDR2 YYDKDF (reference sequence). CDR3: CATSRDRTETGSSYEQYF. CDR3 nucleotide sequence: TGTGCCACCAGCAGAGATAGGACAGAGACAGGGAGCTCCTACGAGCAGTACTTC.

The chain is built from TRBV7-6 and TRBJ2-1; D is unclear. V lost 0 bases and J 2 bases, leaving 8 bases between the germline ends. In germline, CDR1 is SGHVS, CDR2 FNYEAQ. The CDR3 has 15 residues. CDR3 sequence: CASSLARLAYNEQFF. DNA for the CDR3: TGTGCCAGCAGCTTAGCGCGTTTGGCCTACAATGAGCAGTTCTTC.

This rearrangement joins TRBV10-3 to TRBJ1-4, with D hard to call. The V gene's germline CDR1 is ENHRY and CDR2 SYGVKD. Trimming left V 2 bases short and J 8 bases short, with 15 bases between. The CDR3 is 15 residues long. This CDR3 is CAISEGAVGSEKLFF. For the CDR3, the DNA is TGTGCCATCAGTGAGGGTGCAGTCGGAAGCGAAAAACTGTTTTTT.

J is TRBJ1-5 and V is TRBV4-1, with D possibly TRBD1 on 6 matching bases. Germline assignment: CDR1 MGHRA and CDR2 YSYEKL. Trimming took off 2 bases at V and 2 bases at J, with 13 bases between the two ends. This CDR3 has 16 residues. DNA for the CDR3: TGCGCCAGCAGCCAAAATGCAGGGGTGGGCAATCAGCCCCAGCATTTT. Amino acid sequence: CASSQNAGVGNQPQHF.

The chain uses TRBV4-1 and TRBJ2-3; D unclear. The ends were cut back, 3 bases at V and 4 bases at J, with 11 bases in the middle. In germline, CDR1 is MGHRA, CDR2 YSYEKL. CDR3 length: 14 residues. This CDR3 reads CASSHRLDPDTQYF. In DNA, the CDR3 is TGCGCCAGCAGCCACCGCCTAGACCCAGATACGCAGTATTTT.